Included here is one T cell receptor (beta chain) sequence, with context. The sample comes from a study of T cell changes during pregnancy in multiple sclerosis. Libraries were prepared by immunoSEQ multiplex PCR; TCRdb keeps only in-frame clonotypes and omits some of them. Of over 35,000 clones in the sample, around 93% were seen once. From germline, CDR1 is SGHRS and CDR2 YFSETQ. V trimming: 7 bases; J trimming: 4 bases; junction bases outside the gene matches: 6. The CDR3 runs to 16 residues. The chain has TRBV5-1 and TRBJ2-1, with 15 bases aligning to TRBD2. Here the sequenced sample was CD8+ T cells from peripheral blood mononuclear cells, taken in the third trimester of pregnancy. This sequence originates from a female donor with multiple sclerosis, enrolled in a pregnancy study. DNA for the CDR3: TGCGCCAGCCTTCGGACTAGCGGGGGGGGTTACAATGAGCAGTTCTTC. Protein: CASLRTSGGGYNEQFF.